Listed below are T cell receptor beta chains from one sample, sequenced in a study of OX40 agonist ivuxolimab in advanced cancers. Sequenced by immunoSEQ multiplex PCR; TCRdb stores in-frame clones only, minus some. The table has 70,000 to 90,000 clones, about 86% seen once. Here the sequenced sample was CD4+ or CD8+ T cells sorted from blood, taken in a trial of the OX40 agonist ivuxolimab. The receptors were sampled from an adult with an advanced solid tumor such as melanoma, head and neck, liver or kidney cancer. Each CDR3 is given with its conserved first and last residue. A D gene is named only where the DNA matches it firmly. Expanded clones are given a class, and other clones once, few, many or no size at all.

v_call,d_call,clone_size,j_call,cdr3_nt,cdr3_aa
TRBV30,NA,NA,TRBJ2-2,TGTGCCTGGAAGGTCGACCTAAACACCGGGGAGCTGTTTTTT,CAWKVDLNTGELFF
TRBV7-2,TRBD2,NA,TRBJ2-7,TGTGCCAGCAGCGTTAGCGGGGGGGCCTACGAGCAGTACTTC,CASSVSGGAYEQYF
TRBV28,NA,NA,TRBJ1-1,TGTGCCAGCAGTTTGGTTGGCATGATGAACACTGAAGCTTTCTTT,CASSLVGMMNTEAFF
TRBV6-5,TRBD1,NA,TRBJ1-2,TGTGCCAGCAGCACAACGGACAGGGGGCGAGGCTACACCTTC,CASSTTDRGRGYTF
TRBV29-1,NA,NA,TRBJ1-1,TGCAGCGTGGCCGGGTCGACGGGAAACACTGAAGCTTTCTTT,CSVAGSTGNTEAFF
TRBV27,TRBD1,NA,TRBJ1-1,TGTGCCAGCAGTTCTGGACAGGTGGAGACTGAAGCTTTCTTT,CASSSGQVETEAFF
TRBV7-8,NA,few,TRBJ1-1,TGTGCCAGCAGCTTACGGGGGCTCACTGAAGCTTTCTTT,CASSLRGLTEAFF
TRBV2,NA,once,TRBJ1-3,TGTGCCAGCAGGGAGGGCTCGGCTGGAAACACCATATATTTT,CASREGSAGNTIYF
TRBV9,TRBD2,once,TRBJ2-7,TGTGCCAGCAGTGGGACTAGCGGGAGTGCTGGTGAGCAGTACTTC,CASSGTSGSAGEQYF
TRBV7-9,TRBD2,NA,TRBJ2-5,TGTGCCAGCACCCGGGTGGCTAGCGGGGGGAAGGAGGCCCAGTACTTC,CASTRVASGGKEAQYF
TRBV7-6,NA,NA,TRBJ1-3,TGTGCCAGCAGCTTCCTCAGGGGCCCTGGAAACACCATATATTTT,CASSFLRGPGNTIYF
TRBV9,TRBD2,NA,TRBJ2-1,TGTGCCAGCAGCGCTTCTAGCGGGCCCTACAATGAGCAGTTCTTC,CASSASSGPYNEQFF
TRBV28,NA,NA,TRBJ1-6,TGTGCCAGCAGGAGGACGGACGGCTCCTATAATTCACCCCTCCACTTT,CASRRTDGSYNSPLHF
TRBV6-6,TRBD2,NA,TRBJ2-1,TGTGCCAGCAGTAAGACTAGCGGGGGCAATGAGCAGTTCTTC,CASSKTSGGNEQFF
TRBV6-1,TRBD1,NA,TRBJ2-7,TGTGCCAGCAGTGAACAGGGGGCTGTCTGGAAGACGAGGAACGAGCAGTACTTC,CASSEQGAVWKTRNEQYF
TRBV21-1,NA,NA,TRBJ2-2,TGTGCCAGCAGCGAGCAGGGTTGGGATAGGGAGCTGTTTTTT,CASSEQGWDRELFF
TRBV5-4,NA,once,TRBJ2-7,TGTGCCAGCAGCTCGACCTGGGGGAACTCCTACGAGCAGTACTTC,CASSSTWGNSYEQYF
TRBV9,NA,NA,TRBJ1-5,TGTGCCAGCAGCGTAGGAAGAGATCAGCCCCAGCATTTT,CASSVGRDQPQHF
TRBV5-3,TRBD2,NA,TRBJ2-1,TGTGCCAGCAGCCTTTTTAGCGGGGACTACAATGAGCAGTTCTTC,CASSLFSGDYNEQFF
TRBV28,NA,NA,TRBJ1-1,TGTGCCAGCACCCACTCCTCAATGTTGAAGAACACTGAAGCTTTCTTT,CASTHSSMLKNTEAFF
TRBV14,NA,NA,TRBJ1-1,TGTGCCAGCAACAATAGGGGGTTTGAAGCTTTCTTT,CASNNRGFEAFF
TRBV7-2,TRBD1,NA,TRBJ1-2,TGTGCCAGCAGCCCTCTACAGGGGTTTAACTATGGCTACACCTTC,CASSPLQGFNYGYTF
TRBV11-1,NA,NA,TRBJ2-5,TGTGCCAGCAGCCACGGCTATAACAGGATCCAAGAGACCCAGTACTTC,CASSHGYNRIQETQYF
TRBV6-5,NA,NA,TRBJ1-2,TGTGCCAGCAGTTATTCGTTGACAGGCCCCTATGGCTACACCTTC,CASSYSLTGPYGYTF
TRBV7-3,TRBD2,NA,TRBJ2-1,TGTGCCAGCAGCACCCGACTAGCGGGGTACAATGAGCAGTTCTTC,CASSTRLAGYNEQFF
TRBV6-1,TRBD1,NA,TRBJ1-5,TGTGCCAGCAGTCGGGACAGGGGGCGCAATCAGCCCCAGCATTTT,CASSRDRGRNQPQHF
TRBV10-3,NA,NA,TRBJ2-5,TGTGCCTCCCGGGGAGAGACCCAGTACTTC,CASRGETQYF
TRBV5-1,NA,NA,TRBJ1-5,TGCGCCAGCAGCTTGTCGCCGAATCAGCCCCAGCATTTT,CASSLSPNQPQHF
TRBV4-1,NA,NA,TRBJ2-3,TGCGCCAGCAGCCAAGGCCGTAGCAGACGGACGCAGTATTTT,CASSQGRSRRTQYF
TRBV7-6,NA,NA,TRBJ1-5,TGTGCCAGCAGCTTAACGGTAGTACAGCCCCAGCATTTT,CASSLTVVQPQHF
TRBV5-1,NA,NA,TRBJ2-1,TGCGCCAGCAGCTTCTATCAGGGGTTGAACATGAATGAGCAGTTCTTC,CASSFYQGLNMNEQFF
TRBV19,NA,NA,TRBJ2-2,TGTGCCAGTAGTACCGGACAGAACACCGGGGAGCTGTTTTTT,CASSTGQNTGELFF
TRBV25-1,NA,NA,TRBJ1-2,TGTGCCAGCAGTCCACCCTCTACAGGGTCGGGTGGCTACACCTTC,CASSPPSTGSGGYTF
TRBV2,NA,NA,TRBJ1-3,TGTGCCAGCAATGAGGGGGTGGGGACACTGCGTGGAAACACCATATATTTT,CASNEGVGTLRGNTIYF
TRBV7-8,NA,once,TRBJ2-1,TGTGCCAGCAGCTCGGGCCTCAATGAGCAGTTCTTC,CASSSGLNEQFF
TRBV4-1,NA,NA,TRBJ2-5,TGCGCCAGCAGCCAAGATGGGCCGGGGGGCCCTGAGACCCAGTACTTC,CASSQDGPGGPETQYF
TRBV15,NA,NA,TRBJ1-1,TGTGCCACCAGCAGAGTAGAGGGAACTGAAGCTTTCTTT,CATSRVEGTEAFF
TRBV7-2,NA,once,TRBJ1-6,TGTGCCAGCAGCTTAGGGTCTATGGCTTCACCCCTCCACTTT,CASSLGSMASPLHF
TRBV19,NA,NA,TRBJ1-1,TGTGCCAGTACTTACGCAGGACAGACGAACACTGAAGCTTTCTTT,CASTYAGQTNTEAFF
TRBV10-3,NA,NA,TRBJ2-5,TGTGCCATCAGTGAGTCAGGAGGGACCCGGGAGACCCAGTACTTC,CAISESGGTRETQYF
TRBV19,TRBD1,NA,TRBJ2-5,TGTGCCAGTAAGACAGGGGGCCTCCAAGAGACCCAGTACTTC,CASKTGGLQETQYF